Listed below are T cell receptor beta chains from one sample, sequenced in a study of blood T cell repertoires in COVID-19. Data came from immunoSEQ multiplex PCR; TCRdb stores just in-frame clones and leaves some out. The sample comprises around 74,000 clones, around 90% of which are singletons, and 15% to 20% rests with the top ten. Specimen: peripheral blood. These TCRs come from a woman older than 75 with active or convalescent COVID-19. The conserved cysteine and the conserved F or W are not part of the CDR3 here.

V gene: TRBV6-1; J gene: TRBJ1-2; CDR3 protein: ASSEVTTRGYT
V gene: TRBV18; J gene: TRBJ1-3; CDR3 protein: ASSRSPGQGPGNTIY
V gene: TRBV6-6; J gene: TRBJ2-6; CDR3 protein: ASSYVAGTGANVLT
V gene: TRBV19; J gene: TRBJ2-1; CDR3 protein: ASSIWDRGNEQF
V gene: TRBV7-2; J gene: TRBJ1-5; CDR3 protein: ASSFYPLNQPQH
V gene: TRBV9; J gene: TRBJ1-2; CDR3 protein: ASSVGGGTGANYGYT
V gene: TRBV4-2; J gene: TRBJ2-7; CDR3 protein: ASSQRERGTVSYEQY
V gene: TRBV7-9; J gene: TRBJ1-3; CDR3 protein: ASSSQGAIGNTIY
V gene: TRBV5-1; J gene: TRBJ2-7; CDR3 protein: ASSETSYEQY
V gene: TRBV9; J gene: TRBJ1-1; CDR3 protein: ASSVDRRNTEAF
V gene: TRBV6-5; J gene: TRBJ1-5; CDR3 protein: ASRNRGGNQPQH
V gene: TRBV28; J gene: TRBJ2-7; CDR3 protein: ASSLTRVYEQY
V gene: TRBV19; J gene: TRBJ2-5; CDR3 protein: ASRGLAGLQETQY
V gene: TRBV30; J gene: TRBJ1-1; CDR3 protein: VTARVPGTEAF
V gene: TRBV11-2; J gene: TRBJ1-6; CDR3 protein: ASSPRQGSQSPLH
V gene: TRBV9; J gene: TRBJ2-7; CDR3 protein: ASSVDPGREQY
V gene: TRBV28; J gene: TRBJ1-1; CDR3 protein: ASSFGQPNTEAF
V gene: TRBV7-2; J gene: TRBJ2-3; CDR3 protein: ASSPPRYTDTQY
V gene: TRBV7-3; J gene: TRBJ1-1; CDR3 protein: ASSSTPPGGRTEAF
V gene: TRBV4-2; J gene: TRBJ1-3; CDR3 protein: ASSQDERDTIY
V gene: TRBV7-3; J gene: TRBJ1-6; CDR3 protein: ASSLTRRGSPLH
V gene: TRBV19; J gene: TRBJ1-5; CDR3 protein: ASSLGNQPQH
V gene: TRBV30; J gene: TRBJ2-7; CDR3 protein: AWSLNRGYEQY